The 26 T cell receptor beta chains presented below share a single source sample, sequenced in a study of beta chain features in type 1 diabetes. The investigators reverse transcribed all of the isolated RNA, so they sequenced expressed TCRB transcripts. Using immunoSEQ multiplex PCR, the repertoire was profiled, and TCRdb retains in-frame clones only, with some absent. The sample lists roughly 450,000 clones, approximately 10% occurring once. Sequenced material: naive CD4+ T cells from blood. The origin of the receptors is a woman between 18 and 30 years old in good health.

A remark on this clone: The junction differs from germline at one of its ends, possibly a read error. The chain uses TRBV29-1 and TRBJ1-2; a possible D gene is TRBD1 (6 bases). Germline V gene sequence: CDR1 SQVTM, CDR2 ANQGSEA. The CDR3 length is 12 residues. CDR3 sequence reads: CSVEDPGSEGTF. In DNA form, the CDR3 reads TGCAGCGTTGAAGATCCCGGTAGCGAGGGGACATTC.

The sample holds a few counts of this clone. The chain combines TRBV9 with TRBJ2-3; possibly TRBD1 or TRBD2 for D (5 bases each). The CDR3 length is 16 residues. Germline V gene data show CDR1 as SGDLS and CDR2 as YYNGEE. V lost 7 bases, J lost 6 bases, and 24 bases lay in between. In DNA form, the CDR3 reads TGTGCCAGCTCTCCAGTAAGGGCAGGGAGACCGGATACGCAGTATTTT. It encodes CASSPVRAGRPDTQYF.

This clone was recorded at least ten times. The rearrangement uses TRBV27 and TRBJ2-6; no reliable D call. Per germline, CDR1 MNHEY and CDR2 SMNVEV (reference sequence). The V and J ends lost 6 bases and 0 bases respectively, with 3 bases between them. The CDR3 extends over 13 amino acids. In nucleotides, the CDR3 is TGTGCCAGCAGCCCCTCTGGGGCCAACGTCCTGACTTTC. Translating gives CASSPSGANVLTF.

The chain is built from TRBV7-6 and TRBJ1-3, with D uncertain. The V and J ends lost 1 base and 0 bases respectively, with 10 bases between them. There are 16 residues in the CDR3. Germline V gene sequence: CDR1 SGHVS, CDR2 FNYEAQ. The CDR3 bases are TGTGCCAGCAGCTTAGAGCGGTGGGCCTCTGGAAACACCATATATTTT. Protein product: CASSLERWASGNTIYF.

This clone has just a few counts. V is TRBV4-3 and J is TRBJ2-3, with TRBD1 matching over 7 bases. CDR3 length: 17 residues. Germline-derived CDR1 and CDR2 are LGHNA and YSLEER. V trimming: 0 bases; J trimming: 0 bases; junction bases outside the gene matches: 6. The CDR3 bases are TGCGCCAGCAGCCAAGAAAGGGGACAGCCCAGCACAGATACGCAGTATTTT. Amino acid sequence: CASSQERGQPSTDTQYF.

This clone was counted a few times. The chain employs TRBV7-2 and TRBJ1-3; no clear D gene. V dropped 2 bases and J dropped 0 bases, with 8 bases sitting between them. Germline V CDR1 and CDR2: SGHTA, FQGNSA. The CDR3 consists of 15 residues. The CDR3 protein is CASSLPRHSGNTIYF. CDR3 nucleotides: TGTGCCAGCAGCTTACCCCGGCACTCTGGAAACACCATATATTTT. The complete variable domain, with remaining parts taken from reference TRBV7-2 and TRBJ1-3, reads GAGVSQSPSNKVTEKGKDVELRCDPISGHTALYWYRQSLGQGLEFLIYFQGNSAPDKSGLPSDRFSAERTGGSVSTLTIQRTQQEDSAVYLCASSLPRHSGNTIYFGEGSWLTVV.

There are a few counts of this clone. CDR3 coding DNA: TGCAGCTCCGATCCGGACACTGAAGAGACCCAGTACTTC. It encodes CSSDPDTEETQYF. The chain couples TRBV29-1 to TRBJ2-5, with a weak D call TRBD1 (5 bases). Germline CDR1 SQVTM, CDR2 ANQGSEA. Trimming cost V 8 bases and J 3 bases, with 16 bases left between them. CDR3 length: 13 amino acids.

This clone was recorded a few times. This chain uses TRBV4-1 with TRBJ1-1; tentative D call: TRBD1 (5 bases). Germline V gene data show CDR1 as MGHRA and CDR2 as YSYEKL. CDR3 length: 13 amino acids. Trimming took off 1 base at V and 5 bases at J, with 8 bases between the two ends. CDR3 bases: TGCGCCAGCAGCCAAGTCGGGGGAACTGAAGCTTTCTTT. Residues: CASSQVGGTEAFF.

V usage is TRBV7-2 and J usage is TRBJ1-4; D unresolved. The CDR3 loop spans 15 amino acids. Trimming pared 2 bases from V and 4 bases from J, leaving 11 bases between. Germline V gives CDR1 SGHTA, CDR2 FQGNSA. CDR3 DNA: TGTGCCAGCAGCTTACACGGCCCAAGTAATGAAAAACTGTTTTTT. Translating gives CASSLHGPSNEKLFF. Variable domain in full (rest from reference TRBV7-2 and TRBJ1-4): GAGVSQSPSNKVTEKGKDVELRCDPISGHTALYWYRQSLGQGLEFLIYFQGNSAPDKSGLPSDRFSAERTGGSVSTLTIQRTQQEDSAVYLCASSLHGPSNEKLFFGSGTQLSVL.

The chain links TRBV25-1 to TRBJ2-5; the match to TRBD1 covers 9 bases. Germline V CDR1 and CDR2: MGHDK, SYGVNS. CDR3 length: 15 residues. The junction had 10 bases not matched to a gene; V was cut back by 7 bases and J by 4 bases. The CDR3 is CASTAGTGRGETQYF. The CDR3 DNA is TGTGCCAGCACCGCCGGGACAGGGCGGGGAGAGACCCAGTACTTC.

Here the CDR3 reads CASSASGASYNEQFF. DNA of the CDR3: TGTGCCAGCAGCGCTAGCGGGGCCTCCTACAATGAGCAGTTCTTC. V gene TRBV7-9 combines with J gene TRBJ2-1, with TRBD2 identical over 9 bases. Per germline, CDR1 SEHNR and CDR2 FQNEAQ (reference sequence). J gave up 0 bases and V 5 bases, and 2 bases lay outside the gene matches. This CDR3 has 15 residues.

This clone is a singleton in its sample. The chain couples TRBV6-1 to TRBJ2-1; D not resolved. This CDR3 region has 12 residues. V lost 1 base and J 8 bases, leaving 6 bases between the germline ends. CDR1 MNHNS and CDR2 SASEGT come from the germline V gene. The CDR3 region is CASSEGRYEQFF. In DNA form, the CDR3 reads TGTGCCAGCAGTGAAGGGCGTTATGAGCAGTTCTTC.

This clone came up a few times. This chain joins TRBV29-1 and TRBJ2-3, with 10 bases lining up with TRBD2. This CDR3 is built from 13 residues. Germline values: CDR1 SQVTM, CDR2 ANQGSEA. V lost 3 bases, J lost 4 bases, and 1 base stayed unmatched. DNA of the CDR3: TGCAGCGTTGAGAGCGGGGGGGCAGATACGCAGTATTTT. Amino acids: CSVESGGADTQYF.

This sequence joins TRBV15 and TRBJ1-1; D ambiguous. Germline V gene data show CDR1 as LNHNV and CDR2 as YYDKDF (reference sequence). Deletions cut 2 bases from V and 0 bases from J, with 4 bases between. The CDR3 covers 13 residues. The CDR3 region has the DNA TGTGCCACCAGCAGACAGATGAACACTGAAGCTTTCTTT. Translating it yields CATSRQMNTEAFF.

The J gene is TRBJ1-3, the V gene TRBV30, with no clear D. This CDR3 spans 14 amino acids. The germline CDR1 and CDR2 sequences are GTSNPN and SVGIG (reference sequence). The V end was cut by 5 bases, the J end by 0 bases, with 11 bases between. The CDR3 nucleotides are TGTGCCTGGGGGCACTCTTTCTCTGGAAACACCATATATTTT. Translation: CAWGHSFSGNTIYF.

In its sample, this clone was seen once. The V call is TRBV7-3, the J call TRBJ2-7, with D possibly being TRBD1 or TRBD2 (5 bases each). The CDR3 runs to 17 residues. The V and J ends lost 7 bases and 0 bases respectively, with 22 bases between them. CDR1 and CDR2 from the germline V gene are SGHTA and FQGTGA. The CDR3 spells CASTSPPGRSSSYEQYF. CDR3 sequence (DNA): TGTGCCAGCACCTCCCCCCCGGGGCGATCGAGCTCCTACGAGCAGTACTTC.

The table lists this clone with a few counts. The chain links TRBV6-1 to TRBJ2-1; D is unclear. The CDR3 contains 11 residues. Germline V CDR1 and CDR2: MNHNS, SASEGT. Trimming removed 2 bases from V and 8 bases from J, with 4 bases in between. CDR3 in amino acids: CASSERDEQFF. In DNA form, the CDR3 reads TGTGCCAGCAGTGAAAGGGATGAGCAGTTCTTC.

The table lists this clone with a few counts. The chain links TRBV7-2 to TRBJ1-3; D unresolved. The CDR3 is 16 residues long. Germline V gives CDR1 SGHTA, CDR2 FQGNSA. Trimming took off 5 bases at V and 0 bases at J, with 14 bases between the two ends. CDR3 coding DNA: TGTGCCAGCAGCCTGCTAACACTGGTCTCTGGAAACACCATATATTTT. Protein: CASSLLTLVSGNTIYF. Filled out from reference TRBV7-2 and TRBJ1-3, the complete variable domain reads GAGVSQSPSNKVTEKGKDVELRCDPISGHTALYWYRQSLGQGLEFLIYFQGNSAPDKSGLPSDRFSAERTGGSVSTLTIQRTQQEDSAVYLCASSLLTLVSGNTIYFGEGSWLTVV.

The V call is TRBV9, the J call TRBJ1-2; D unresolved. Trimming pared 4 bases from V and 4 bases from J, leaving 20 bases between. Germline CDR1 reads SGDLS; CDR2 reads YYNGEE. The length of the CDR3 is 16 residues. The CDR3 region has the DNA TGTGCCAGCAGCCCGACCCCGACACAGAATATCTATGGCTACACCTTC. Translation: CASSPTPTQNIYGYTF.

V usage is TRBV18 and J usage is TRBJ2-5; no clear D. Germline V lookup: CDR1 KGHSH, CDR2 LQKENI. Trimming removed 5 bases at V and 2 bases at J, with 12 bases between. This CDR3 has 14 residues. The CDR3 loop reads CASSSGSSQETQYF. CDR3 DNA sequence: TGTGCCAGCTCATCAGGTAGTAGTCAAGAGACCCAGTACTTC.

The rearrangement uses TRBV25-1 and TRBJ2-5; D remains ambiguous. Between the trimmed V and J ends, which lost 1 base and 9 bases, there was a span of 12 bases. CDR1 is MGHDK, CDR2 SYGVNS, per germline. The CDR3 length is 13 residues. In nucleotides, the CDR3 is TGTGCCAGCAGTGAATTATGGAACACGGCCCAGTACTTC. Encoded protein: CASSELWNTAQYF.

Points on this clone: Other nucleotide sequences in the sample specify the same CDR3. The chain uses TRBV7-2 and TRBJ2-3; no clear D gene. The germline CDR1 and CDR2 sequences are SGHTA and FQGNSA. V lost 4 bases to trimming and J lost 1 base, with 3 bases between them. This CDR3 region has 12 residues. For the CDR3, the DNA is TGTGCCAGCAGCTCTCGCACAGATACGCAGTATTTT. Encoded protein: CASSSRTDTQYF.

In this sample, this clone turned up a few times. This chain connects TRBV6-5 to TRBJ1-3; D unclear. The CDR3 runs 14 residues. CDR1 is MNHEY and CDR2 is SVGAGI in the germline V gene. V lost 0 bases to trimming and J lost 8 bases, with 11 bases between them. The CDR3 nucleotides read TGTGCCAGCAGTTACTCGGCCGGGTATGACACCATATATTTT. It is translated as CASSYSAGYDTIYF.

The V and J genes are TRBV18 and TRBJ2-5; 10 nucleotides match TRBD1. The CDR3 is made up of 14 amino acids. CDR1 and CDR2 from the germline V gene are KGHSH and LQKENI. J gave up 4 bases and V 4 bases, and 3 bases lay outside the gene matches. The CDR3 DNA reads as TGTGCCAGCTCACTGGGACAGGGGATAGAGACCCAGTACTTC. It encodes CASSLGQGIETQYF.

This chain uses TRBV5-6 with TRBJ1-5; D unclear. The germline CDR1 and CDR2 sequences are SGHDT and YYEEEE. The CDR3 consists of 12 residues. V was trimmed by 3 bases and J by 9 bases, leaving 10 bases between them. In nucleotides, the CDR3 is TGTGCCAGCAGCTCCAGGCTTCTGCCCCAGCATTTT. Translation: CASSSRLLPQHF.

The chain links TRBV29-1 to TRBJ2-3; TRBD2 matches 8 bases. CDR1 is SQVTM, CDR2 ANQGSEA, per germline. The CDR3 extends over 14 amino acids. V shed 6 bases and J 0 bases; nucleotides not matched to a gene: 5. Here the CDR3 DNA reads TGCAGCGTGGATACTAGCGGAAGCACAGATACGCAGTATTTT. Translated: CSVDTSGSTDTQYF.